The rows below give T cell receptor beta chains drawn from one sample of a study of cytomegalovirus exposure and HLA in healthy donors. Sequenced by immunoSEQ multiplex PCR; TCRdb stores in-frame clones only, minus some. The table shows approximately 300,000 clones, with 86% occurring only once. Sequences were obtained from PBMCs. The receptors were gathered from a woman between 18 and 30 years old in good health and CMV-seronegative. Both conserved end residues are part of each CDR3. A D gene is named only where the DNA matches it firmly. Size tells how often a clone was seen (once, few, many) or the class of an expanded clone, and some rows leave it out.

v_call	j_call	clone_size	d_call	cdr3_nt	cdr3_aa
TRBV6-1	TRBJ1-3	-	-	TGTGCCAGCAGTGAACCGCAATTTCGGGGAAACACCATATATTTT	CASSEPQFRGNTIYF
TRBV4-3	TRBJ1-2	-	-	TGCGCCAGCAGCCCAGGGAACAGCCTTAACTATGGCTACACCTTC	CASSPGNSLNYGYTF
TRBV5-1	TRBJ2-1	-	TRBD2	TGCGCCAGCAGCGGACCGACTAGCGGGAAAGACAATGAGCAGTTCTTC	CASSGPTSGKDNEQFF
TRBV6-5	TRBJ2-7	-	TRBD2	TGTGCCAGCAGTTACTCCGGCGGGAGAGGGTACGAGCAGTACTTC	CASSYSGGRGYEQYF
TRBV7-2	TRBJ2-2	-	TRBD2	TGTGCCAGCAGCTTAGGACTAGCGGGAAGCACCGGGGAGCTGTTTTTT	CASSLGLAGSTGELFF
TRBV18	TRBJ2-3	-	-	TGTGCCAGCTCACCACCGTCAGGAACAGATACGCAGTATTTT	CASSPPSGTDTQYF
TRBV9	TRBJ2-1	-	TRBD1	TGTGCCAGCAGCACACAGGGGAATGAGCAGTTCTTC	CASSTQGNEQFF
TRBV5-1	TRBJ1-1	-	TRBD1	TGCGCCAGCAGCTTGGCGGGACAGGGGGCTGGCACTGAAGCTTTCTTT	CASSLAGQGAGTEAFF
TRBV4-3	TRBJ2-5	-	-	TGCGCCAGCAGCCGACTTCCCCAAGAGACCCAGTACTTC	CASSRLPQETQYF
TRBV11-2	TRBJ2-7	-	-	TGTGCCAGCAGATATTCAGGCGGGGAGCAGTACTTC	CASRYSGGEQYF
TRBV5-1	TRBJ2-1	-	TRBD2	TGCGCCAGCAGCCCGGGACTAGCGGAAGCCAATGAGCAGTTCTTC	CASSPGLAEANEQFF
TRBV5-1	TRBJ2-1	-	TRBD2	TGCGCCAGCAGCCGGACTAGCGGGAGTTTGAACAATGAGCAGTTCTTC	CASSRTSGSLNNEQFF
TRBV27	TRBJ2-7	-	TRBD1	TGTGCCAGCAGTCCCGGACAGGGGGCGATCAACGAGCAGTACTTC	CASSPGQGAINEQYF
TRBV5-4	TRBJ1-1	-	-	TGTGCCAGCAGCTCTCAGGGGATAAACACTGAAGCTTTCTTT	CASSSQGINTEAFF
TRBV27	TRBJ2-7	-	TRBD2	TGTGCCAGCACTTGGACTAGCGGGAGATTGAACGAGCAGTACTTC	CASTWTSGRLNEQYF
TRBV2	TRBJ2-3	-	-	TGTGCCAGCAGGGGGGGACCAACCAACACAGATACGCAGTATTTT	CASRGGPTNTDTQYF
TRBV4-3	TRBJ1-1	-	-	TGCGCCAGCAGTCCCTCAGTTGCAGGGTTGAACACTGAAGCTTTCTTT	CASSPSVAGLNTEAFF
TRBV18	TRBJ2-1	-	TRBD2	TGTGCCAGCTCACCTCCCGGGGGCGGGAGGGCTGAGCAGTTCTTC	CASSPPGGGRAEQFF
TRBV12-5	TRBJ2-6	-	TRBD1	TGTGCTAGTGGTCGACAGGGCAGTTCTGGGGCCAACGTCCTGACTTTC	CASGRQGSSGANVLTF
TRBV11-2	TRBJ2-5	-	TRBD1	TGTGCCAGCAGCTCCGCCGGGACAGCTGAGACCCAGTACTTC	CASSSAGTAETQYF
TRBV28	TRBJ1-4	-	-	TGTGCCAGCAGTCGGCAGGGAAATGAAAAACTGTTTTTT	CASSRQGNEKLFF
TRBV5-6	TRBJ1-4	-	-	TGTGCCAGCAGCTTTAAGCAAACTAATGAAAAACTGTTTTTT	CASSFKQTNEKLFF
TRBV6-1	TRBJ1-2	many	-	TGTGCCAGCAGGGACTCGGGGAGAGTGGCTGGCTACACCTTC	CASRDSGRVAGYTF
TRBV11-2	TRBJ2-1	-	-	TGTGCCAGCAGCTTAGTTCTAGCTGGTAATGAGCAGTTCTTC	CASSLVLAGNEQFF
TRBV4-3	TRBJ2-7	-	TRBD2	TGCGCCAGCAGCCAATCCGAGCGGGAGGAAGCCTACGAGCAGTACTTC	CASSQSEREEAYEQYF
TRBV7-2	TRBJ1-1	-	TRBD1	TGTGCCAGCAGCCGGACAGGGGGCGCTTTCATTAGCACTGAAGCTTTCTTT	CASSRTGGAFISTEAFF
TRBV6-5	TRBJ2-7	-	-	TGTGCCAGCAGTTACTCGGGAGTCTCAGCCTACGAGCAGTACTTC	CASSYSGVSAYEQYF
TRBV15	TRBJ1-3	many	-	TGTGCCACCAGCAACCGGGTTTCCGACTCTGGAAACACCATATATTTT	CATSNRVSDSGNTIYF
TRBV5-1	TRBJ2-3	-	TRBD2	TGCGCCAGCAGCCCGTTAGCGGGAGGGCCGGATACGCAGTATTTT	CASSPLAGGPDTQYF
TRBV7-2	TRBJ2-3	few	TRBD2	TGTGCCAGCAGCTCAAATCGACTGGGACTAGAGACAGATACGCAGTATTTT	CASSSNRLGLETDTQYF
TRBV28	TRBJ1-5	-	TRBD1	TGTGCCAGCAGTTTGTCACAGGGGGTCAATCAGCCCCAGCATTTT	CASSLSQGVNQPQHF
TRBV28	TRBJ2-7	-	TRBD1	TGTGCCAGCAGGCGGGGACAGGGGGAGTACGAGCAGTACTTC	CASRRGQGEYEQYF
TRBV6-5	TRBJ1-1	few	-	TGTGCCAGCAGTTACCCGGTATCGAGGAACACTGAAGCTTTCTTT	CASSYPVSRNTEAFF
TRBV28	TRBJ2-1	-	TRBD2	TGTGCCAGCATGTCGTCCGGAACGGGACTAGCGGGAGTATATTACAATGAGCAGTTCTTC	CASMSSGTGLAGVYYNEQFF
TRBV6-5	TRBJ1-3	-	-	TGTGCCAGCAGTTACTCGGGGGGAAGGAGAGACACCATATATTTT	CASSYSGGRRDTIYF
TRBV7-9	TRBJ2-2	-	TRBD2	TGTGCCAGCAGCTTCCGTAGCGGGAGGGCCTTAGGTAACACCGGGGAGCTGTTTTTT	CASSFRSGRALGNTGELFF
TRBV18	TRBJ2-3	-	TRBD2	TGTGCCAGCTCACCCCGGGTAGCGGGAGTCACAGATACGCAGTATTTT	CASSPRVAGVTDTQYF
TRBV12-2	TRBJ2-7	few	-	TGTGCAAGTCGCTTTGGTGGGACAAAATTTAGTTACGAGCAGTACTTC	CASRFGGTKFSYEQYF
TRBV5-4	TRBJ2-1	-	TRBD2	TGTGCCAGCGCACGGGAGGACTACAATGAGCAGTTCTTC	CASAREDYNEQFF
TRBV5-1	TRBJ2-5	-	TRBD1	TGCGCCAGCAGCGCCACGACAGGGACGTACCAAGAGACCCAGTACTTC	CASSATTGTYQETQYF
TRBV28	TRBJ1-2	-	-	TGTGCCAGCAGTTTACTCCGGTCAAATGGCTACACCTTC	CASSLLRSNGYTF
TRBV2	TRBJ2-7	-	-	TGTGCCAGCAGTGTGGACAGTGGTTCCTACGAGCAGTACTTC	CASSVDSGSYEQYF
TRBV4-2	TRBJ2-7	-	-	TGTGCCAGCAGCCAAGAAAGTCCAGGTAGCTCCTACGAGCAGTACTTC	CASSQESPGSSYEQYF
TRBV27	TRBJ2-3	-	TRBD2	TGTGCCATCGTACCCACTAGCGGGAGGATCCCAGATACGCAGTATTTT	CAIVPTSGRIPDTQYF
TRBV9	TRBJ2-7	-	-	TGTGCCAGCAGCGTAGCCCCTGACGGGAGTTCCTACGAGCAGTACTTC	CASSVAPDGSSYEQYF
TRBV4-3	TRBJ1-2	once	-	TGCGCCAGCAGCCAAGACAGGGAACGGTGGGGCTACACCTTC	CASSQDRERWGYTF
TRBV5-1	TRBJ1-1	-	TRBD1	TGCGCCAGCAGCCCACTGGGGCACAGGGGGCTGGACACTGAAGCTTTCTTT	CASSPLGHRGLDTEAFF
TRBV28	TRBJ2-7	-	TRBD2	TGTGCCAGCAGTTTGGCGGGAGCTTACGAGCAGTACTTC	CASSLAGAYEQYF
TRBV7-3	TRBJ1-2	few	-	TGTGCCAGCAGCGGACAGTCGGGTAGAGACACCTTC	CASSGQSGRDTF
TRBV7-9	TRBJ2-7	-	-	TGTGCCAGCAGCCTTCCAGCGGGTGACCTCTCCTACGAGCAGTACTTC	CASSLPAGDLSYEQYF
TRBV27	TRBJ1-1	-	-	TGTGCCAGCAGTTTAGTCCGAGGACTGGGGGCTTTCTTT	CASSLVRGLGAFF